This T cell receptor beta chain was sequenced for a study of CD8+CD57+ T cells in acquired aplastic anemia. The V gene's germline CDR1 is DFQATT and CDR2 SNEGSKA (reference sequence). The CDR3 length is 13 residues. V was shortened by 4 bases and J by 1 base, with 10 bases between the two germline ends. This clonotype was counted ten times or more. Patients sequenced had flow cytometry evidence of CD8+CD57+ cell expansion. Genomic DNA, the template, was used for profiling of the TCR beta VDJ and CDR3. Each CDR3 protein gets one entry after TCRdb re-called the reads with MiXCR. The table records fewer than 200,000 distinct CDR3 sequences, 45% to 60% of them present only once.

The chain couples TRBV20-1 to TRBJ1-1; perhaps TRBD1 as D (5 bases). The receptor was derived from a human donor with aplastic anemia. Sequencing was carried out using sorted CD4+, CD8+, or CD8+CD57+ T cells (not recorded which) from PBMCs. The CDR3 region has the DNA TGCAGTGCTACGGGACCGGGGAACACTGAAGCTTTCTTT. Protein sequence: CSATGPGNTEAFF.